Below, 15 T cell receptor beta chains from the same sample are listed, as sequenced in a study of shared clonotypes between healthy human individuals. Only in-frame clones appear in the TCRdb table, and some are missing; sequencing was by immunoSEQ multiplex PCR. The profile covers a few million clones, with around 94% appearing a single time and over 0.12% taken by the ten largest. The sample was naive CD4+ T cells sorted from blood. Documented subset: CD45RA+ positively selected. These receptor sequences come from a man aged 18 to 30 in good health.

Regarding this clone: Sequence at one end of the junction differs from germline and may be a read error. V gene TRBV10-3 combines with J gene TRBJ1-3; the D gene is possibly TRBD1 (6 bases). Germline lookup yields CDR1 ENHRY and CDR2 SYGVKD. The length of the CDR3 is 16 residues. The CDR3: CATSQGGESSGNTIYF. The CDR3 DNA reads as TGTGCCACCAGTCAAGGGGGGGAGAGCTCTGGAAACACCATATATTTT.

The genes are TRBV4-1 and TRBJ1-4; no clear D gene. Germline values: CDR1 MGHRA, CDR2 YSYEKL. Trimming left V 7 bases short and J 4 bases short, with 16 bases between. The CDR3 is 15 residues long. The CDR3 DNA reads TGCGCCAGCATCGTCTTCTTGGGCAGTAATGAAAAACTGTTTTTT. Protein product: CASIVFLGSNEKLFF.

J is TRBJ1-2 and V is TRBV19; the D gene is possibly TRBD1 (6 bases). The ends were cut back, 7 bases at V and 3 bases at J, with 15 bases in the middle. The CDR3 extends over 14 amino acids. Germline values: CDR1 LNHDA, CDR2 SQIVND (reference sequence). The CDR3 loop is CASNQAGGDYGYTF. The CDR3, as DNA: TGTGCCAGTAATCAGGCGGGGGGCGACTATGGCTACACCTTC.

The V and J genes are TRBV11-2 and TRBJ2-7, with D possibly called TRBD1 or TRBD2 (5 bases each). The V end lost 0 bases, the J end lost 3 bases, and 12 bases lay between the germline ends. Germline CDR1 SGHAT, CDR2 FQNNGV. The CDR3 is 15 residues long. The CDR3 DNA is TGTGCCAGCAGCTTAGAAGGGACCCTGGGCTACGAGCAGTACTTC. Residues: CASSLEGTLGYEQYF.

This rearrangement joins TRBV4-1 to TRBJ2-1, with 7 bases identical to TRBD1. CDR3 length equals 14 residues. CDR1 is MGHRA and CDR2 is YSYEKL in the germline V gene. Trimming took 4 bases from V and 4 from J; bases not matched to a gene: 4. The CDR3 here is CASSRRDSYNEQFF. The CDR3 DNA is TGCGCCAGCAGCCGCCGGGACAGTTACAATGAGCAGTTCTTC.

This sequence joins TRBV6-5 and TRBJ2-5; 7 bases are shared with TRBD1. The DNA end lines up better with TRBJ2-7; the J call may be wrong. The CDR3 has 14 residues. Germline values: CDR1 MNHEY, CDR2 SVGAGI. This CDR3 is CASSRQGPSYEQYF. In nucleotides, the CDR3 is TGTGCCAGCAGTCGACAGGGACCCTCATACGAGCAGTACTTC.

The rearrangement links TRBV19 to TRBJ2-6; 8 bases agree with TRBD2. Germline CDR1 reads LNHDA; CDR2 reads SQIVND (reference sequence). Trimming took 11 bases from V and 4 from J; bases not matched to a gene: 13. This CDR3 comprises 16 residues. The CDR3 is CASTGRAYAGANVLTF. The CDR3 DNA reads as TGTGCCTCAACCGGGAGGGCCTATGCAGGGGCCAACGTCCTGACTTTC. Full variable domain (outside the CDR3, taken from reference TRBV19 and TRBJ2-6): DGGITQSPKYLFRKEGQNVTLSCEQNLNHDAMYWYRQDPGQGLRLIYYSQIVNDFQKGDIAEGYSVSREKKESFPLTVTSAQKNPTAFYLCASTGRAYAGANVLTFGAGSRLTVL.

The chain has TRBV5-8 and TRBJ2-3, with D unclear. CDR1 is SGHTS, CDR2 YDEGEE, per germline. The CDR3 covers 14 residues. The germline V and J ends were trimmed by 5 bases and 2 bases, with 12 bases remaining between them. CDR3 in DNA: TGTGCCAGCAGGACGGAAGGTGTCACAGATACGCAGTATTTT. Protein: CASRTEGVTDTQYF.

This clone appeared a few times. The same CDR3 is also encoded by other DNA sequences in this sample. The chain is built from TRBV6-6 and TRBJ1-6; TRBD1 is a possible D gene (5 bases). This CDR3 has 15 residues. V lost 6 bases and J lost 0, with 9 bases in between. CDR1 MNHNY and CDR2 SVGAGI come from the germline V gene (reference sequence). CDR3 protein: CASREGSSYNSPLHF. In DNA, the CDR3 is TGTGCCAGCAGGGAGGGGAGCTCCTATAATTCACCCCTCCACTTT.

The rearrangement uses TRBV27 and TRBJ2-5; 7 positions agree with TRBD2. The DNA end lines up better with TRBJ2-7; the J call may be wrong. In germline, CDR1 is MNHEY, CDR2 SMNVEV (reference sequence). The CDR3 has 13 residues. The CDR3 here is CASTAGPAYEQYF. The CDR3 DNA sequence: TGTGCCAGCACAGCGGGACCAGCCTACGAGCAGTACTTC.

V usage is TRBV5-4 and J usage is TRBJ2-6; D gene uncertain. This CDR3 spans 15 amino acids. V lost 0 bases to trimming and J lost 2 bases, with 6 bases between them. Germline assignment: CDR1 SGHNT and CDR2 YYREEE (reference sequence). CDR3 sequence reads: CASSLVSAGANVLTF. CDR3 coding DNA: TGTGCCAGCAGCTTGGTATCGGCTGGGGCCAACGTCCTGACTTTC.

The chain has TRBV4-1 and TRBJ1-4; 7 positions match TRBD1. The CDR3 spans 17 residues. Trimming cost V 0 bases and J 5 bases; bases outside gene matches: 9. Germline V lookup: CDR1 MGHRA, CDR2 YSYEKL. The CDR3 DNA reads TGCGCCAGCAGCCAAGATAAAGGGGGACAGTTAAATGAAAAACTGTTTTTT. This gives the protein CASSQDKGGQLNEKLFF.

A remark on this clone: The germline gene is not matched at one end of the junction; a read error may be the cause. The rearrangement links TRBV7-7 to TRBJ2-5; 13 bases agree with TRBD2. Germline CDR1 and CDR2: SSHAT and FNYEAQ (reference sequence). The CDR3 contains 13 residues. The CDR3 spells CASSSTSGGPAYF. The DNA of the CDR3 is TGTGCTAGCAGCTCGACTAGCGGGGGGCCGGCGTACTTC. The variable domain in full, with the rest retrieved from reference TRBV7-7 and TRBJ2-5, is GAGVSQSPRYKVTKRGQDVTLRCDPISSHATLYWYQQALGQGPEFLTYFNYEAQPDKSGLPSDRFSAERPEGSISTLTIQRTEQRDSAMYRCASSSTSGGPAYFGPGTRLLVL.

This sequence joins TRBV19 and TRBJ2-5, with D perhaps TRBD1 (5 bases). The CDR3 length is 18 residues. The germline CDR1 and CDR2 sequences are LNHDA and SQIVND (reference sequence). Deletions cut 4 bases from V and 5 bases from J, with 26 bases between. The CDR3 protein is CASSKQIRGSRNWETQYF. For the CDR3, the DNA is TGTGCCAGTAGTAAACAAATAAGGGGTAGCAGGAATTGGGAGACCCAGTACTTC.

This clone is a singleton in its sample. The rearrangement uses TRBV5-6 and TRBJ1-2; TRBD1 matches at 7 bases. The germline V gene encodes CDR1 SGHDT and CDR2 YYEEEE. The J segment lost 5 bases and the V segment lost 4 bases, leaving 11 bases of the junction unmatched. The CDR3 has 15 residues. The CDR3 nucleotides read TGTGCCAGCAGCCCTGGACAGGTCGACCTATATGGCTACACCTTC. Amino acid sequence: CASSPGQVDLYGYTF.